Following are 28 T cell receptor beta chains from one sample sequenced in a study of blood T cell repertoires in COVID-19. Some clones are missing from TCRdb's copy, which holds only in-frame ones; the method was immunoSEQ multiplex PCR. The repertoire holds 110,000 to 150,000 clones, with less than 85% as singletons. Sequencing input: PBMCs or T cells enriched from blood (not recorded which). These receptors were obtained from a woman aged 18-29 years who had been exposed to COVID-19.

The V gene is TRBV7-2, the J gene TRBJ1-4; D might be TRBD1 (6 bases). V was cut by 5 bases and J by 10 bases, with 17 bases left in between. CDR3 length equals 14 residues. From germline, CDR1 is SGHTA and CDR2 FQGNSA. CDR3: CASSLWEGEGKLFF. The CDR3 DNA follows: TGTGCCAGCAGCCTTTGGGAGGGGGAAGGAAAACTGTTTTTT.

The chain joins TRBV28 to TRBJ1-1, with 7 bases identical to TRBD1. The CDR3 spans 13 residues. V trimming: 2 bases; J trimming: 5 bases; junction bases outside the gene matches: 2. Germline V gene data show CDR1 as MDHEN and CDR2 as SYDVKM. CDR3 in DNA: TGTGCCAGCAGTTTACTACAGGGGACTGAAGCTTTCTTT. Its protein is CASSLLQGTEAFF. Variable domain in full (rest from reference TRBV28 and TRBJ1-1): DVKVTQSSRYLVKRTGEKVFLECVQDMDHENMFWYRQDPGLGLRLIYFSYDVKMKEKGDIPEGYSVSREKKERFSLILESASTNQTSMYLCASSLLQGTEAFFGQGTRLTVV.

The CDR3 DNA sequence: TGTGCCAGCAGCGGTGGTGGGACAGCTAACTATGGCTACACCTTC. It codes for CASSGGGTANYGYTF. J is TRBJ1-2 and V is TRBV11-2, with 7 nucleotides matching TRBD1. V was pared by 5 bases and J by 0 bases, with 6 bases of the junction left unmatched. This CDR3 has 15 residues. Germline V gene lookup returns CDR1 SGHAT and CDR2 FQNNGV.

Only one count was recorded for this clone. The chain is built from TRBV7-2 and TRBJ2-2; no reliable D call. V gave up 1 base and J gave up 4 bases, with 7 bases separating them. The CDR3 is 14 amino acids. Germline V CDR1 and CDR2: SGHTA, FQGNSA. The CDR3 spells CASSLVWATGELFF. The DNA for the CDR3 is TGTGCCAGCAGCTTAGTCTGGGCCACCGGGGAGCTGTTTTTT.

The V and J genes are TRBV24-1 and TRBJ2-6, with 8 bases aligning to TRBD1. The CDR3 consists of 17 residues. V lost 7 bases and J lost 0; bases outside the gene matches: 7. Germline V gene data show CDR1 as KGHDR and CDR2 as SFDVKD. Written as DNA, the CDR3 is TGTGCCACCAGCGGGACAGGAACGGGCTCTGGGGCCAACGTCCTGACTTTC. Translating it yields CATSGTGTGSGANVLTF.

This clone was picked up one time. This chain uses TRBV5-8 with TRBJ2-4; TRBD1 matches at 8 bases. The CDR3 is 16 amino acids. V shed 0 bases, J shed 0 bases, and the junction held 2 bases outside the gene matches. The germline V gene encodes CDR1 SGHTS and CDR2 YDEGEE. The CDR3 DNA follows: TGTGCCAGCAGCTTGGGGACAGGGCAAGCCAAAAACATTCAGTACTTC. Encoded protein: CASSLGTGQAKNIQYF.

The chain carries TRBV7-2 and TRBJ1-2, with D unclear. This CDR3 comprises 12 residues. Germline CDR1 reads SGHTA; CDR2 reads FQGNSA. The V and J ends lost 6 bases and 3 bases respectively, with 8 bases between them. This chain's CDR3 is CASSPGYYGYTF. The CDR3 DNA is TGTGCCAGCAGTCCGGGATACTATGGCTACACCTTC.

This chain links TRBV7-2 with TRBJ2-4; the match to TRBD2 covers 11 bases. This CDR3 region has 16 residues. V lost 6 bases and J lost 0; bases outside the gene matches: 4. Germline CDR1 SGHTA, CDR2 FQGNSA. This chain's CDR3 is CASSPTSGIAKNIQYF. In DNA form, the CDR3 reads TGTGCCAGCAGTCCGACTAGCGGGATAGCCAAAAACATTCAGTACTTC.

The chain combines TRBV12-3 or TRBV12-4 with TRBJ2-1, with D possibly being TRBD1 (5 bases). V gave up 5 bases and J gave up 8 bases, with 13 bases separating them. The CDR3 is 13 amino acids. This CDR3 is CASSRAGWYEQFF. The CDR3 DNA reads TGTGCCAGCAGTAGGGCAGGGTGGTATGAGCAGTTCTTC.

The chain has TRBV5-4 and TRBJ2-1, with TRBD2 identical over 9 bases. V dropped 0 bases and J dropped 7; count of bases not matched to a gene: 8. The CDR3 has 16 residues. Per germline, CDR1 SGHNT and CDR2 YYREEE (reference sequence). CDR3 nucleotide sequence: TGTGCCAGCAGCTTGGTAACCGGCGGGAGGGGTAATGAGCAGTTCTTC. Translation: CASSLVTGGRGNEQFF.

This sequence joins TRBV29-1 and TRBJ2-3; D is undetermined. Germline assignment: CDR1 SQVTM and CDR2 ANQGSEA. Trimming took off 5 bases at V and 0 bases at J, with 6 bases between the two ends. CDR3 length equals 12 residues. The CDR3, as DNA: TGCAGCGTTCTTTCCAGCACAGATACGCAGTATTTT. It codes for CSVLSSTDTQYF.

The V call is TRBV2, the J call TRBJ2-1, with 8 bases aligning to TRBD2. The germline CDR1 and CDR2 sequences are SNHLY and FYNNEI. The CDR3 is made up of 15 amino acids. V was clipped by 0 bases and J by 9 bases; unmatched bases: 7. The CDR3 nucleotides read TGTGCCAGCAGTGAAGCGCTTCGGGGGGGTGGTGAGCAGTTCTTC. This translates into CASSEALRGGGEQFF.

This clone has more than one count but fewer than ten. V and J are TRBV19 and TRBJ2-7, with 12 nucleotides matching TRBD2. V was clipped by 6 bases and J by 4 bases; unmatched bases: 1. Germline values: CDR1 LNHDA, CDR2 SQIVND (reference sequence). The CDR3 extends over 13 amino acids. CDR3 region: CASSLAGGYEQYF. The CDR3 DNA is TGTGCCAGTAGCCTAGCGGGAGGGTACGAGCAGTACTTC.

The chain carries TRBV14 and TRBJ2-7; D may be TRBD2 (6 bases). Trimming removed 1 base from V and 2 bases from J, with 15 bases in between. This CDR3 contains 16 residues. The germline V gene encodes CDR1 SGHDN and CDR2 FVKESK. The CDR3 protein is CASSQAAGRPTYEQYF. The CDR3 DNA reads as TGTGCCAGCAGCCAAGCGGCGGGGAGGCCGACCTACGAGCAGTACTTC.

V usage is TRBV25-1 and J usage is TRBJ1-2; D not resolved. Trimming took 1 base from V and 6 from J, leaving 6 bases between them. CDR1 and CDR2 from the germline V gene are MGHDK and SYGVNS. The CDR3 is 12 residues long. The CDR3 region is CASSESGNGYTF. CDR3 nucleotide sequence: TGTGCCAGCAGTGAATCCGGGAATGGCTACACCTTC.

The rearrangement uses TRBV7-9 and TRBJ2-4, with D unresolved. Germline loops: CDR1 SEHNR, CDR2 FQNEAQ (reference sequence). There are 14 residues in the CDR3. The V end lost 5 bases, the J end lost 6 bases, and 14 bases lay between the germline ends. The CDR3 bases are TGTGCCAGCAGCCATCGACACAGCTTAAACATTCAGTACTTC. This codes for CASSHRHSLNIQYF.

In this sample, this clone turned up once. CDR3 residues: CSVRTTGVGIAFF. CDR3 nucleotides: TGCAGCGTGAGAACGACAGGGGTAGGGATAGCTTTCTTT. The rearrangement uses TRBV29-1 and TRBJ1-1; 8 bases line up with TRBD1. The CDR3 has 13 residues. J was trimmed by 10 bases and V by 6 bases; bases with no gene match: 13. Looked up from germline, CDR1 is SQVTM and CDR2 is ANQGSEA. Full variable domain (missing parts from reference TRBV29-1 and TRBJ1-1): SAVISQKPSRDICQRGTSLTIQCQVDSQVTMMFWYRQQPGQSLTLIATANQGSEATYESGFVIDKFPISRPNLTFSTLTVSNMSPEDSSIYLCSVRTTGVGIAFFGQGTRLTVV.

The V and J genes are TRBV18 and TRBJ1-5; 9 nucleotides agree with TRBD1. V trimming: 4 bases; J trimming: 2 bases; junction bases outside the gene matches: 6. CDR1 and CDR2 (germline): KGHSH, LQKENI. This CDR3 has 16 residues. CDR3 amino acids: CASSRNRGPGNQPQHF. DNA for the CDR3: TGTGCCAGCTCACGAAACAGGGGGCCGGGCAATCAGCCCCAGCATTTT.

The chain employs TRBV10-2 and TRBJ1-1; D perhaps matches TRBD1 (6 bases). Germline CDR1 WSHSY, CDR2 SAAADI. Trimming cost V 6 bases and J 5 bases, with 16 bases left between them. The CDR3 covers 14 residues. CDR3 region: CASSIQGRRTEAFF. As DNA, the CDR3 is TGCGCCAGCAGCATACAGGGTAGAAGGACTGAAGCTTTCTTT.

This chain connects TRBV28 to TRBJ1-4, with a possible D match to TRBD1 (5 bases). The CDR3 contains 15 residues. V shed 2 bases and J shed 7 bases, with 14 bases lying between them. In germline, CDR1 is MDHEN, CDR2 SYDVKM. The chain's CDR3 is CASSLTSGWVEKLFF. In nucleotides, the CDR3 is TGTGCCAGCAGTTTAACATCAGGGTGGGTTGAAAAACTGTTTTTT.

This chain's CDR3 is CASSFYGSGTDTQYF. As DNA, the CDR3 is TGTGCCAGCAGTTTTTACGGGAGTGGCACAGATACGCAGTATTTT. The chain links TRBV28 to TRBJ2-3; D possibly corresponds to TRBD2 (6 bases). CDR1 is MDHEN and CDR2 is SYDVKM in the germline V gene. V lost 3 bases to trimming and J lost 1 base, with 11 bases between them. The CDR3 is 15 amino acids.

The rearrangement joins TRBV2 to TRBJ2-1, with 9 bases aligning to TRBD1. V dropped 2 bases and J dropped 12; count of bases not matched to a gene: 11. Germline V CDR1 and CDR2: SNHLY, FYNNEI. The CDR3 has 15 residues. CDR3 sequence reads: CASSELGTGRWGQFF. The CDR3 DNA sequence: TGTGCCAGCAGTGAATTGGGGACAGGGCGTTGGGGGCAGTTCTTC.

The CDR3 DNA is TGTGCCAGCACAACGGGAGCATACAATGAGCAGTTCTTC. Translated: CASTTGAYNEQFF. The rearrangement uses TRBV14 and TRBJ2-1; D is perhaps TRBD2 (6 bases). Germline V CDR1 and CDR2: SGHDN, FVKESK. Trimming removed 7 bases from V and 4 bases from J, with 11 bases in between. The CDR3 totals 13 residues.

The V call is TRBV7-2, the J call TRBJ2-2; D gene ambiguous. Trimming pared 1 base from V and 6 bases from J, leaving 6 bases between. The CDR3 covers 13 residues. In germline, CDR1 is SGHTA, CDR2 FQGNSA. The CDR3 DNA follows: TGTGCCAGCAGCTTAGAGCCCCCCGGGGAGCTGTTTTTT. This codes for CASSLEPPGELFF.

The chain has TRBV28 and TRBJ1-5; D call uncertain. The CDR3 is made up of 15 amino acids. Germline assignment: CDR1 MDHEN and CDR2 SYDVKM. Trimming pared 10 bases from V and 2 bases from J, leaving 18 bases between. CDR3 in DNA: TGTGCCACAACACTGCTAGTGGGTGGCAATCAGCCCCAGCATTTT. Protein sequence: CATTLLVGGNQPQHF.

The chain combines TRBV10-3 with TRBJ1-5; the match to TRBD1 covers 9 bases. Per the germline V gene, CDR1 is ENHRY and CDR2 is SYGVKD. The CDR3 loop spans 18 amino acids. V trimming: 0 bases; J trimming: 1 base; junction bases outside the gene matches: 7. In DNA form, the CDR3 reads TGTGCCATCAGTGAGTCGAAACAGGGGGCTGGAAGCAATCAGCCCCAGCATTTT. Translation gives CAISESKQGAGSNQPQHF.

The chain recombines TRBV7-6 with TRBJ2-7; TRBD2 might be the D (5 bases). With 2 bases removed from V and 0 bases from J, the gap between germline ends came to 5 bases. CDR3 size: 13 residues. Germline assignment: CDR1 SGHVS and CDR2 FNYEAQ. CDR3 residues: CASSLRDSYEQYF. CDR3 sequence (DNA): TGTGCCAGCAGCTTACGGGACTCCTACGAGCAGTACTTC. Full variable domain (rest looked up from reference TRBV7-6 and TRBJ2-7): GAGVSQSPRYKVTKRGQDVALRCDPISGHVSLYWYRQALGQGPEFLTYFNYEAQQDKSGLPNDRFSAERPEGSISTLTIQRTEQRDSAMYRCASSLRDSYEQYFGPGTRLTVT.

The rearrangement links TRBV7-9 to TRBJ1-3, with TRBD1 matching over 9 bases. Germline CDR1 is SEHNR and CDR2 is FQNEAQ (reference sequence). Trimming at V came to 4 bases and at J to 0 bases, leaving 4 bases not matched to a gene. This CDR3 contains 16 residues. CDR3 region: CASSSPTGGSGNTIYF. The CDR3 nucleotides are TGTGCCAGCAGCTCCCCGACAGGGGGCTCTGGAAACACCATATATTTT.